The sequence of this T cell receptor (beta chain) was determined in a study of shared T cell receptors in the human thymus. Here immunoSEQ multiplex PCR was the method, and the copy in TCRdb shows in-frame clones only, minus some. The sample yields approximately 760,000 clones, 70% to 90% seen once. Germline lookup yields CDR1 LNHDA and CDR2 SQIVND (reference sequence). Between the trimmed V and J ends, which lost 10 bases and 0 bases, there was a span of 15 bases. This CDR3 region has 15 residues. This same sample was also taken into another study, of human thymus T cells. According to that study: Samples came from healthy Finnish infants during open corrective cardiac surgery. Highly overlapping thymic repertoires among unrelated individuals were reported in related research.

Sequenced material: thymocytes. The TCR originated in a girl in the first two years of life with a congenital heart defect. The chain uses TRBV19 and TRBJ2-2, with a tentative D call TRBD1 (6 bases). The CDR3 loop is CATHLDRTNTGELFF. Written as DNA, the CDR3 is TGTGCCACCCACTTAGACAGGACGAACACCGGGGAGCTGTTTTTT.